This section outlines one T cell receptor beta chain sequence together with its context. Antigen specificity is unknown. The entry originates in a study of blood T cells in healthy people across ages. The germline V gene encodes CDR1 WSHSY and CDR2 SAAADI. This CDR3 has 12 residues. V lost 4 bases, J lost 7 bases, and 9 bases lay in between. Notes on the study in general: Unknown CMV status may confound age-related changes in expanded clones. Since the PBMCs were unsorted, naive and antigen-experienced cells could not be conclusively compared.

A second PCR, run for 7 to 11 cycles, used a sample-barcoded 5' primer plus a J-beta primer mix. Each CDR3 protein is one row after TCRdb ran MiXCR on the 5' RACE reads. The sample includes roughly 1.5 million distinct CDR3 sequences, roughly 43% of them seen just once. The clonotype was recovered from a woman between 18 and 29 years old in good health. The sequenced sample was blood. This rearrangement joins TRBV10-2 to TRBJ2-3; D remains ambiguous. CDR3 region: CASSGTSNTQYF. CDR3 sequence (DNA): TGCGCCAGCAGTGGCACTTCGAATACGCAGTATTTT.